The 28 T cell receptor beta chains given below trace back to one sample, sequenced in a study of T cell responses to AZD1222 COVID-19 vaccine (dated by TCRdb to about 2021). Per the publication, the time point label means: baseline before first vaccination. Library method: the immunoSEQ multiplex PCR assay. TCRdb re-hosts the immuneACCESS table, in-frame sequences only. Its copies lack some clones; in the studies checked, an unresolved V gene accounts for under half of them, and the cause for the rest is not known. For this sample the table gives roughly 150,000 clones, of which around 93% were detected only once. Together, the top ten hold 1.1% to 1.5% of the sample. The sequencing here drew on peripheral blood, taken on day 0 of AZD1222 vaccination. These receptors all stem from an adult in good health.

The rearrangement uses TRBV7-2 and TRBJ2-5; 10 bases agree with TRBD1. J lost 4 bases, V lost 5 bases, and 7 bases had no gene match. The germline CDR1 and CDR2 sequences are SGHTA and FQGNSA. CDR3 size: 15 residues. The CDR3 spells CASSETGGGGETQYF. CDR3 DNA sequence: TGTGCCAGCAGCGAGACAGGGGGCGGGGGAGAGACCCAGTACTTC. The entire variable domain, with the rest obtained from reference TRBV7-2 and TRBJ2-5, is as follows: GAGVSQSPSNKVTEKGKDVELRCDPISGHTALYWYRQSLGQGLEFLIYFQGNSAPDKSGLPSDRFSAERTGGSVSTLTIQRTQQEDSAVYLCASSETGGGGETQYFGPGTRLLVL.

This chain's CDR3 is CASSRWARTEAFF. The CDR3 bases are TGTGCCAGCAGCAGGTGGGCGAGGACTGAAGCTTTCTTT. The rearrangement uses TRBV25-1 and TRBJ1-1; D not certain. In germline, CDR1 is MGHDK, CDR2 SYGVNS. The CDR3 is 13 residues long. Trimming took 6 bases from V and 5 from J, leaving 13 bases between them.

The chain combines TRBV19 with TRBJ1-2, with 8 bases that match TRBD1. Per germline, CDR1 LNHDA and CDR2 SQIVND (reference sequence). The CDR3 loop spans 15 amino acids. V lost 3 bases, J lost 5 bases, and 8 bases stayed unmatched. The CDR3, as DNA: TGTGCCAGTAGTATCTCGGACAGGGTACCGTATGGCTACACCTTC. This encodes CASSISDRVPYGYTF. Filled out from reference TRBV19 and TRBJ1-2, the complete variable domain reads DGGITQSPKYLFRKEGQNVTLSCEQNLNHDAMYWYRQDPGQGLRLIYYSQIVNDFQKGDIAEGYSVSREKKESFPLTVTSAQKNPTAFYLCASSISDRVPYGYTFGSGTRLTVV.

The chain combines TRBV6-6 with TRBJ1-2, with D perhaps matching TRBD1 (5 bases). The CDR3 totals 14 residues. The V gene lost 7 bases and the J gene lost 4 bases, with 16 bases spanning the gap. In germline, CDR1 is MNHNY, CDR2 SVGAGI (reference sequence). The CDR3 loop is CASTSLGGSYGYTF. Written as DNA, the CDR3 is TGTGCCAGCACTAGCCTTGGGGGGAGCTATGGCTACACCTTC.

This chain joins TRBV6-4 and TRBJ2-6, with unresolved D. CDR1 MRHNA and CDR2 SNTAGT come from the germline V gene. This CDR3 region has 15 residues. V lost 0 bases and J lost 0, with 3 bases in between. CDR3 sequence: CASSDSNSGANVLTF. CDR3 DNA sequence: TGTGCCAGCAGTGACTCCAACTCTGGGGCCAACGTCCTGACTTTC.

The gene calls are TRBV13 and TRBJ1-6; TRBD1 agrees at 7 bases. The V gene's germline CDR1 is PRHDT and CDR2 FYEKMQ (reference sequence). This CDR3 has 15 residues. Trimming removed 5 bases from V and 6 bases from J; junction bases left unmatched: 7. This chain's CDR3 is CASSRNRGTNSPLHF. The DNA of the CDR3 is TGTGCCAGCAGCCGTAACAGGGGCACTAATTCACCCCTCCACTTT.

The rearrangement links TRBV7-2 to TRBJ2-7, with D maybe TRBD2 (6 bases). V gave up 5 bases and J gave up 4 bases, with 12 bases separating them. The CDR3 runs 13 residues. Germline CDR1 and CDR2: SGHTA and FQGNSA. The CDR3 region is CASSGGARYEQYF. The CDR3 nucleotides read TGTGCCAGCAGCGGAGGGGCCCGGTACGAGCAGTACTTC.

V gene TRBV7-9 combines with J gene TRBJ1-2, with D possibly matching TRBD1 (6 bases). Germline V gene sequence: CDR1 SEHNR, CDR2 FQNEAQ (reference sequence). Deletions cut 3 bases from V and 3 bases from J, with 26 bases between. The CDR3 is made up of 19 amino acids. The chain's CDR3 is CASSFPRRGRETAYYGYTF. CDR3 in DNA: TGTGCCAGCAGCTTTCCCCGTCGGGGGCGCGAAACGGCGTACTATGGCTACACCTTC.

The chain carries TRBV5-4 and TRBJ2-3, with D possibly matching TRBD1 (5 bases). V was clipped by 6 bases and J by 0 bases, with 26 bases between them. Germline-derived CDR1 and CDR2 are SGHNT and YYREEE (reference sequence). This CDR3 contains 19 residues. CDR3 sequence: CASTFLATDLYSSTDTQYF. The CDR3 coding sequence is TGTGCCAGCACCTTCCTGGCGACAGACCTTTATTCTAGCACAGATACGCAGTATTTT.

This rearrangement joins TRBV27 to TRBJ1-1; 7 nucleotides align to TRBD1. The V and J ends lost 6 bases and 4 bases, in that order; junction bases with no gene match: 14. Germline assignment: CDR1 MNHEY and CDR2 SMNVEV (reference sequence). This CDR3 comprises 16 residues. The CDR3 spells CASRDDRASSFTEAFF. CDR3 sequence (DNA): TGTGCCAGCAGAGACGACAGGGCTTCATCGTTCACTGAAGCTTTCTTT.

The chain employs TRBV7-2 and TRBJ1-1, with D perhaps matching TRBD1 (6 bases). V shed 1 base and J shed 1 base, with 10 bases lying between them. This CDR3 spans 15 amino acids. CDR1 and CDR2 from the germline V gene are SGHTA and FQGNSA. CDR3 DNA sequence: TGTGCCAGCAGCTTAGGGAGGGGGAGGAACACTGAAGCTTTCTTT. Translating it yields CASSLGRGRNTEAFF. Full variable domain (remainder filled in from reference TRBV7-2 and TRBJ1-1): GAGVSQSPSNKVTEKGKDVELRCDPISGHTALYWYRQSLGQGLEFLIYFQGNSAPDKSGLPSDRFSAERTGGSVSTLTIQRTQQEDSAVYLCASSLGRGRNTEAFFGQGTRLTVV.

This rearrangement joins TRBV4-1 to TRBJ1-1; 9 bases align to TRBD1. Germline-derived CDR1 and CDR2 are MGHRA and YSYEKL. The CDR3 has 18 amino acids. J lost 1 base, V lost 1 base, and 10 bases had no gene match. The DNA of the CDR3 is TGCGCCAGCAGCCAAGGACGTACAGGGGGCCGGGGGAACACTGAAGCTTTCTTT. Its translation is CASSQGRTGGRGNTEAFF.

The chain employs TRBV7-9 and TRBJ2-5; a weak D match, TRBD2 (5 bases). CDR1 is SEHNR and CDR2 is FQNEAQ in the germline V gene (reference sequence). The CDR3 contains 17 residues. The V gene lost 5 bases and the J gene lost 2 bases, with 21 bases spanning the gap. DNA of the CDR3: TGTGCCAGCAGCCCTCGAGGGCTTGAACGGATTCAAGAGACCCAGTACTTC. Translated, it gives CASSPRGLERIQETQYF.

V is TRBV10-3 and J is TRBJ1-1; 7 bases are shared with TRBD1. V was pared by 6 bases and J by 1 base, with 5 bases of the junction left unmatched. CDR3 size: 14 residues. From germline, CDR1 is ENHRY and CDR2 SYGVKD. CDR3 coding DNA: TGTGCCATCAGCGGAGGACAGGCGAACACTGAAGCTTTCTTT. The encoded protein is CAISGGQANTEAFF.

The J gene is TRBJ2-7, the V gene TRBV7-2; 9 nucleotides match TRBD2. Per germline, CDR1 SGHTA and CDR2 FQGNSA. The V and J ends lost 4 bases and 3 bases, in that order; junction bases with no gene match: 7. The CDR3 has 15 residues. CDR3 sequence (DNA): TGTGCCAGCAGCTCGCTCGCGGGAGGGATCTACGAGCAGTACTTC. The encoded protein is CASSSLAGGIYEQYF.

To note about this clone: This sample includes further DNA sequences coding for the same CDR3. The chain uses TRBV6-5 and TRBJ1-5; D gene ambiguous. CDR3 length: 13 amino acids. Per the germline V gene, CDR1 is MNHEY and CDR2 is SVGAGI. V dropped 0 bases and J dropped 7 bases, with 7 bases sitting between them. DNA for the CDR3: TGTGCCAGCAGTTACTCGCCGGGGCAGCCCCAGCATTTT. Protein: CASSYSPGQPQHF.

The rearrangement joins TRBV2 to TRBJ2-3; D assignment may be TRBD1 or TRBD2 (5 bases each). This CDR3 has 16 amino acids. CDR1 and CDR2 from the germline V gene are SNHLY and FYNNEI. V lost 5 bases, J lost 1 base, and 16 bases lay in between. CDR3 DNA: TGTGCCAGCAGTTGGAGGACACGCCTTGGCACAGATACGCAGTATTTT. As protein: CASSWRTRLGTDTQYF.

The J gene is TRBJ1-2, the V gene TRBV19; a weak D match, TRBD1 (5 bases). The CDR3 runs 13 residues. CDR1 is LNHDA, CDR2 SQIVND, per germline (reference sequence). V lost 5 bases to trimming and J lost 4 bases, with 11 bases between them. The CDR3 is CASSPIQGYGYTF. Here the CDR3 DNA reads TGTGCCAGTAGTCCGATCCAGGGCTATGGCTACACCTTC.

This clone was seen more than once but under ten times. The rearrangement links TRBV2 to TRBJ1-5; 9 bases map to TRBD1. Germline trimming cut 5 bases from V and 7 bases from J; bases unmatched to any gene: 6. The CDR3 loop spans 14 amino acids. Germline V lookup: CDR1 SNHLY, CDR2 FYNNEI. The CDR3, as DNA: TGTGCCAGCAGTTACAGGGGGCAGGAACAGCCCCAGCATTTT. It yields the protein CASSYRGQEQPQHF. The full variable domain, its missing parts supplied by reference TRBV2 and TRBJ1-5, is EPEVTQTPSHQVTQMGQEVILRCVPISNHLYFYWYRQILGQKVEFLVSFYNNEISEKSEIFDDQFSVERPDGSNFTLKIRSTKLEDSAMYFCASSYRGQEQPQHFGDGTRLSIL.

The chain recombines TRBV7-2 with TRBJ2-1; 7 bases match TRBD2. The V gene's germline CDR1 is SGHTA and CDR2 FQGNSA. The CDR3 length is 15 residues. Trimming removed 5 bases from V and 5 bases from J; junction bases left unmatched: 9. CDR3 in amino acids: CASSPAGGSDNEQFF. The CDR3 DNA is TGTGCCAGCAGCCCGGCGGGCGGGAGTGACAATGAGCAGTTCTTC.

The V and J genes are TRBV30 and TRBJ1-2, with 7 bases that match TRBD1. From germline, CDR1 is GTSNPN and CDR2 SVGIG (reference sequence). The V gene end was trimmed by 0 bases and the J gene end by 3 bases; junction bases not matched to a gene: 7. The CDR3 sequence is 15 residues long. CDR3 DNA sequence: TGTGCCTGGAGTGTACAGGGGACCCGGGACTATGGCTACACCTTC. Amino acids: CAWSVQGTRDYGYTF.

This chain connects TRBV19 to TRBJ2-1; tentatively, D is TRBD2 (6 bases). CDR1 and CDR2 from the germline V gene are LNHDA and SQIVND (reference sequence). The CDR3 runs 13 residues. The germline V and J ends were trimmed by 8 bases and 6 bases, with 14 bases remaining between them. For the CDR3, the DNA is TGTGCCAGTTCCGGGACTGCTATCAATGAGCAGTTCTTC. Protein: CASSGTAINEQFF.

As DNA, the CDR3 is TGTGCCAGCAGCCCGCAAGATTGGGTAGGGACCCAGTACTTC. Its translation: CASSPQDWVGTQYF. The chain has TRBV9 and TRBJ2-5; unclear D gene. The germline V gene encodes CDR1 SGDLS and CDR2 YYNGEE. The V gene lost 4 bases and the J gene lost 7 bases, with 17 bases spanning the gap. The CDR3 totals 14 residues.

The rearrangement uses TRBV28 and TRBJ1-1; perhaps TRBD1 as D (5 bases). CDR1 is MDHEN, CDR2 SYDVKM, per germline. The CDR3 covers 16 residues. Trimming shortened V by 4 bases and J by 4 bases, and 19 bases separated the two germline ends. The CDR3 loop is CASSSTIRQQGTEAFF. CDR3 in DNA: TGTGCCAGCAGTTCTACCATTCGACAGCAAGGCACTGAAGCTTTCTTT.

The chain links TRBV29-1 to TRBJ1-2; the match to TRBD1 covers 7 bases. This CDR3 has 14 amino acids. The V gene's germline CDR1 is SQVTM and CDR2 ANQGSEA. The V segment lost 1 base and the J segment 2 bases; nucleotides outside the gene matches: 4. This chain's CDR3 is CSVEGGGQNYGYTF. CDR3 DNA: TGCAGCGTTGAAGGAGGGGGACAGAACTATGGCTACACCTTC.

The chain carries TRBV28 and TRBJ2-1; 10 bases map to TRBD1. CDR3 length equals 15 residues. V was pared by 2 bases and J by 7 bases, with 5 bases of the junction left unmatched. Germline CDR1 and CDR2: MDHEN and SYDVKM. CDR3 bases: TGTGCCAGCAGTTTAGGGGGACAGGGGCGAAATGAGCAGTTCTTC. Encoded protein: CASSLGGQGRNEQFF.

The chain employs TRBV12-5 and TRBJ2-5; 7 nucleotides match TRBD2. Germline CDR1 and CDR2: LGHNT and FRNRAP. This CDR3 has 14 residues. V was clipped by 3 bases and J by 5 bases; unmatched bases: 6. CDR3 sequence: CASGLERGGETQYF. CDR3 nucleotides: TGTGCTAGTGGTTTAGAGCGGGGAGGGGAGACCCAGTACTTC.

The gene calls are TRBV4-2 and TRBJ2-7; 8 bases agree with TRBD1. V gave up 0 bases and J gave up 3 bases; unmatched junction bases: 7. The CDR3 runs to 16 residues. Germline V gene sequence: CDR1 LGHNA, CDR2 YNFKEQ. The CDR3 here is CASSQERGQVGYEQYF. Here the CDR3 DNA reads TGTGCCAGCAGCCAAGAAAGGGGACAGGTAGGCTACGAGCAGTACTTC.